Below, one T cell receptor (beta chain) is given with its context. This entry is derived from a study of cytomegalovirus exposure and HLA in healthy donors. Profiled with immunoSEQ multiplex PCR; TCRdb holds only in-frame clones, not every one. Of about 190,000 clones listed, roughly 86% are singletons. Trimming took 0 bases from V and 7 from J; bases not matched to a gene: 8. CDR1 and CDR2 from the germline V gene are MGHRA and YSYEKL. CDR3 length: 16 residues. The chain employs TRBV4-1 and TRBJ2-5, with 10 bases that match TRBD1. The sequenced material came from PBMCs. The TCR was taken from a woman aged 18 to 35 in good health and CMV-seronegative. CDR3 sequence (DNA): TGCGCCAGCAGCCAAGATTGGACAGGGGGTCGGCGGACCCAGTACTTC. Its protein product is CASSQDWTGGRRTQYF.